These 24 T cell receptor beta chains were all obtained from the same sample, sequenced in a study of Graves' ophthalmopathy and Graves' hyperthyroidism (dated by TCRdb to about 2018). TCRdb lists the instrument as Illumina HiSeq 2000. For repertoire sequencing, TCR beta CDR3 regions were amplified from RNA transcripts. HTBI primers and the Qiagen OneStep RT-PCR kit were used in a first-round RT-PCR, which was followed by a second-round multiplex PCR, size selection and purification. Starting from the raw public reads, TCRdb applied fastp trimming at Q25, assembled clones with MiXCR and retained in-frame beta chains. Here each entry gathers all rows of one CDR3 protein and keeps the most common genes and DNA. This sample is represented by 340,000 or so distinct CDR3 sequences; 15% to 20% of them were singletons. Together, the top ten hold 12% of the sample. The sample consisted of peripheral blood. All receptors derive from an adult man with Graves' ophthalmopathy.

The chain employs TRBV6-2 or TRBV6-3 and TRBJ2-5; D not resolved. The CDR3 totals 12 residues. From germline, CDR1 is MNHEY and CDR2 SVGEGT. Trimming stripped 9 bases from V and 3 bases from J, with 11 bases between. CDR3 DNA sequence: TGTGCCAGGAGAAGCTCTGAAGAGACCCAGTACTTC. Amino acid sequence: CARRSSEETQYF.

V gene TRBV27 combines with J gene TRBJ1-5; 9 bases are shared with TRBD1. The CDR3 has 15 residues. Trimming took 2 bases from V and 7 from J; bases not matched to a gene: 6. CDR1 is MNHEY, CDR2 SMNVEV, per germline (reference sequence). The CDR3 region is CASSLRDRAGQPQHF. DNA for the CDR3: TGTGCCAGCAGTTTAAGGGACAGGGCAGGGCAGCCCCAGCATTTT.

This clonotype has a count of ten or more. J is TRBJ1-2 and V is TRBV2; D not certain. Trimming stripped 7 bases from V and 0 bases from J, with 9 bases between. CDR3 length: 13 amino acids. Germline V gene data show CDR1 as SNHLY and CDR2 as FYNNEI. The CDR3 DNA reads as TGTGCCAGCATGGGAAGTGCTAACTATGGCTACACCTTC. This sequence encodes CASMGSANYGYTF.

This CDR3 reads CASSPEGQDNQPQHF. The CDR3 DNA reads as TGTGCCAGTAGTCCCGAGGGACAGGACAATCAGCCCCAGCATTTT. The V gene is TRBV19, the J gene TRBJ1-5; 8 positions match TRBD1. The V gene's germline CDR1 is LNHDA and CDR2 SQIVND (reference sequence). This CDR3 has 15 residues. V shed 5 bases and J 3 bases; nucleotides not matched to a gene: 6.

This chain joins TRBV10-2 and TRBJ1-2; 8 bases fit TRBD1. Germline V gene lookup returns CDR1 WSHSY and CDR2 SAAADI. This CDR3 contains 14 residues. Germline trimming cut 5 bases from V and 4 bases from J; bases unmatched to any gene: 6. The CDR3 spells CASSQAGGGYGYTF. The CDR3 DNA reads as TGCGCCAGCAGTCAAGCAGGGGGCGGCTATGGCTACACCTTC.

This clonotype was recorded at least ten times. The J gene is TRBJ1-1, the V gene TRBV2; D is perhaps TRBD1 (6 bases). In germline, CDR1 is SNHLY, CDR2 FYNNEI. The V end was cut by 7 bases, the J end by 2 bases, with 14 bases between. The length of the CDR3 is 14 residues. The CDR3 reads CASKTDRLNTEAFF. The CDR3 nucleotides are TGTGCCAGCAAAACCGACAGGCTAAACACTGAAGCTTTCTTT. Variable domain in full (rest from reference TRBV2 and TRBJ1-1): EPEVTQTPSHQVTQMGQEVILRCVPISNHLYFYWYRQILGQKVEFLVSFYNNEISEKSEIFDDQFSVERPDGSNFTLKIRSTKLEDSAMYFCASKTDRLNTEAFFGQGTRLTVV.

This clonotype was seen at least ten times. This rearrangement joins TRBV20-1 to TRBJ1-1; D may be TRBD1 (6 bases). Germline lookup yields CDR1 DFQATT and CDR2 SNEGSKA (reference sequence). Trimming shortened V by 0 bases and J by 8 bases, and 13 bases separated the two germline ends. The CDR3 has 13 residues. In DNA form, the CDR3 reads TGCAGTGCTAGAGATCCTGGACAGCTCGAAGCTTTCTTT. Its translation: CSARDPGQLEAFF.

This rearrangement joins TRBV12-3 or TRBV12-4 to TRBJ1-5; TRBD1 is a possible D gene (5 bases). V shed 10 bases and J shed 3 bases, with 13 bases lying between them. The CDR3 extends over 13 amino acids. The CDR3 here is CATSWGPNQPQHF. The CDR3 region has the DNA TGTGCCACCTCATGGGGCCCCAATCAGCCCCAGCATTTT.

This clonotype was seen ten or more times. This rearrangement joins TRBV20-1 to TRBJ2-4, with 7 bases matching TRBD1. Germline-derived CDR1 and CDR2 are DFQATT and SNEGSKA (reference sequence). V lost 3 bases, J lost 0 bases, and 11 bases stayed unmatched. CDR3 length: 17 amino acids. The DNA of the CDR3 is TGCAGTGCTAGTAGGCAGGGGGAAGGGATAGCCAAAAACATTCAGTACTTC. Translation: CSASRQGEGIAKNIQYF.

This clonotype was counted many times. In DNA, the CDR3 is TGTGCCAGCAGTCGACAGACTAGCTTCACCTCCTACGAGCAGTACTTC. Translating gives CASSRQTSFTSYEQYF. This chain connects TRBV6-1 to TRBJ2-7; 7 bases line up with TRBD2. The CDR3 is made up of 16 amino acids. V gave up 5 bases and J gave up 0 bases; unmatched junction bases: 10. The germline V gene has CDR1 MNHNS and CDR2 SASEGT.

This clonotype was picked up many times. The J gene is TRBJ1-2, the V gene TRBV6-1; maybe TRBD1 (6 bases). V was trimmed by 6 bases and J by 2 bases, leaving 13 bases between them. The V gene's germline CDR1 is MNHNS and CDR2 SASEGT. This CDR3 has 14 amino acids. CDR3 region: CASRNEGGNYGYTF. CDR3 in DNA: TGTGCCAGCAGGAATGAGGGGGGGAACTATGGCTACACCTTC.

This clonotype is a singleton in its sample. The chain is built from TRBV6-5 and TRBJ2-7; D possibly uses TRBD1 or TRBD2 (6 bases each). Trimming took off 2 bases at V and 4 bases at J, with 15 bases between the two ends. This CDR3 spans 15 amino acids. Germline CDR1 is MNHEY and CDR2 is SVGAGI. The CDR3 loop is CASSYASGAGYEQYF. CDR3 DNA: TGTGCCAGCAGTTACGCTTCAGGGGCGGGATACGAGCAGTACTTC.

This clonotype was observed many times. The chain links TRBV6-5 to TRBJ2-5, with D maybe TRBD2 (6 bases). This CDR3 region has 14 residues. Trimming removed 2 bases at V and 5 bases at J, with 12 bases between. The V gene's germline CDR1 is MNHEY and CDR2 SVGAGI. The CDR3: CASSYRAGKETQYF. The DNA for the CDR3 is TGTGCCAGCAGTTACCGGGCGGGAAAGGAGACCCAGTACTTC.

This clonotype was seen repeatedly, ten times or more. The rearrangement uses TRBV27 and TRBJ2-7; a weak D match, TRBD1 (5 bases). The CDR3 is 13 amino acids. Deletions cut 5 bases from V and 6 bases from J, with 14 bases between. CDR1 MNHEY and CDR2 SMNVEV come from the germline V gene (reference sequence). The CDR3 here is CASSQSPGFEQYF. The CDR3 nucleotides are TGTGCCAGCAGTCAAAGCCCAGGGTTCGAGCAGTACTTC.

The chain uses TRBV12-3 or TRBV12-4 and TRBJ1-2; 8 bases map to TRBD1. The CDR3 is made up of 12 amino acids. Unmatched junction bases numbered 4, after V lost 7 bases and J lost 6 bases. CDR3 protein: CASTQGAHGYTF. DNA of the CDR3: TGTGCCAGCACTCAGGGGGCGCATGGCTACACCTTC.

This clonotype was seen at least ten times. The J gene is TRBJ2-7, the V gene TRBV2; no clear D. V shed 1 base and J shed 0 bases, with 7 bases lying between them. CDR3 size: 14 residues. Germline V CDR1 and CDR2: SNHLY, FYNNEI. The CDR3 bases are TGTGCCAGCAGTGAAGTGGATGTCTCCTACGAGCAGTACTTC. Encoded protein: CASSEVDVSYEQYF.

There are many counts of this clonotype. This chain uses TRBV6-2 or TRBV6-3 with TRBJ1-2; TRBD1 matches at 7 bases. Germline V lookup: CDR1 MNHEY, CDR2 SVGEGT. The trim removed 5 bases at V and 2 bases at J, leaving 5 bases unmatched. The CDR3 sequence is 14 residues long. As DNA, the CDR3 is TGTGCCAGCAGTCGCCCGGGACAGAACTATGGCTACACCTTC. This translates into CASSRPGQNYGYTF.

Of note for this clonotype: A much bigger clone sits one base away, suggesting this may be a read error. This rearrangement joins TRBV11-2 to TRBJ2-2; perhaps TRBD1 as D (5 bases). CDR3 length: 16 residues. Germline CDR1 is SGHAT and CDR2 is FQNNGV. The chain's CDR3 is CASSNRRAPNAGELFF. In DNA, the CDR3 is TGTGCCAGCAGCAACCGCAGGGCCCCGAACGCCGGGGAGCTGTTTTTT.

This clonotype came up many times. V usage is TRBV6-1 and J usage is TRBJ2-2; 10 bases fit TRBD2. The ends lost 2 bases at V and 4 bases at J; junction bases unmatched: 7. There are 17 residues in the CDR3. Germline CDR1 and CDR2: MNHNS and SASEGT. The CDR3 here is CASSELAGVWVTGELFF. DNA for the CDR3: TGTGCCAGCAGTGAACTAGCGGGAGTTTGGGTCACCGGGGAGCTGTTTTTT.

This clonotype was seen repeatedly, ten times or more. The genes are TRBV5-1 and TRBJ2-5; the match to TRBD2 covers 11 bases. Germline CDR1 is SGHRS and CDR2 is YFSETQ. CDR3 length: 14 residues. The V and J ends lost 4 bases and 5 bases, in that order; junction bases with no gene match: 4. This chain's CDR3 is CASSLLAGEETQYF. The CDR3 bases are TGCGCCAGCAGCCTACTAGCGGGAGAGGAGACCCAGTACTTC.

This chain uses TRBV18 with TRBJ1-5; 7 nucleotides align to TRBD1. CDR3 size: 15 residues. Germline trimming cut 4 bases from V and 1 base from J; bases unmatched to any gene: 4. Germline V gives CDR1 KGHSH, CDR2 LQKENI. CDR3 protein: CASSREGQSNQPQHF. The CDR3 coding sequence is TGTGCCAGCTCACGCGAGGGACAGAGCAATCAGCCCCAGCATTTT. The variable domain in full, completed from reference TRBV18 and TRBJ1-5, reads NAGVMQNPRHLVRRRGQEARLRCSPMKGHSHVYWYRQLPEEGLKFMVYLQKENIIDESGMPKERFSAEFPKEGPSILRIQQVVRGDSAAYFCASSREGQSNQPQHFGDGTRLSIL.

The rearrangement joins TRBV6-1 to TRBJ1-2; TRBD1 is a possible D gene (6 bases). Germline V CDR1 and CDR2: MNHNS, SASEGT. The V gene lost 6 bases and the J gene lost 6 bases, with 17 bases spanning the gap. The CDR3 contains 14 residues. The DNA of the CDR3 is TGTGCCAGCAGCCGCGATAACAGGGACCATGGCTACACCTTC. Its translation is CASSRDNRDHGYTF.

This clonotype has a count of ten or more. The chain couples TRBV6-2 or TRBV6-3 to TRBJ2-7; perhaps TRBD1 as D (5 bases). Trimming took 5 bases from V and 2 from J, leaving 10 bases between them. The CDR3 consists of 13 residues. Germline assignment: CDR1 MNHEY and CDR2 SVGEGT. CDR3 residues: CASSRQTPYEQYF. The CDR3 DNA reads as TGTGCCAGCAGTCGACAGACTCCCTACGAGCAGTACTTC.

The chain combines TRBV20-1 with TRBJ2-5, with 13 nucleotides matching TRBD2. CDR1 is DFQATT and CDR2 is SNEGSKA in the germline V gene (reference sequence). The junction had 6 bases not matched to a gene; V was cut back by 7 bases and J by 1 base. The CDR3 contains 15 residues. CDR3 amino acids: CSVGTSGAVQETQYF. The CDR3 DNA reads as TGCAGTGTAGGGACTAGCGGGGCCGTCCAAGAGACCCAGTACTTC.